This T cell receptor beta chain was captured by sequencing in a study of T cell changes during pregnancy in multiple sclerosis. V was pared by 5 bases and J by 4 bases, with 4 bases of the junction left unmatched. The CDR3 runs to 14 residues. Germline V gene data show CDR1 as SGHTA and CDR2 as FQGTGA. Sequencing used immunoSEQ multiplex PCR; TCRdb keeps in-frame clones, though not all of them. The sample lists about 38,000 clones; 92% were seen once. The sequenced sample was CD8+ T cells from peripheral blood mononuclear cells, obtained in the third trimester of pregnancy. This TCR came from a female donor with multiple sclerosis, enrolled in a pregnancy study. V is TRBV7-3 and J is TRBJ2-3; TRBD2 agrees at 9 bases. In nucleotides, the CDR3 is TGTGCCAGCAGCCCGGGGACTAGCTCAGATACGCAGTATTTT. Translating gives CASSPGTSSDTQYF.